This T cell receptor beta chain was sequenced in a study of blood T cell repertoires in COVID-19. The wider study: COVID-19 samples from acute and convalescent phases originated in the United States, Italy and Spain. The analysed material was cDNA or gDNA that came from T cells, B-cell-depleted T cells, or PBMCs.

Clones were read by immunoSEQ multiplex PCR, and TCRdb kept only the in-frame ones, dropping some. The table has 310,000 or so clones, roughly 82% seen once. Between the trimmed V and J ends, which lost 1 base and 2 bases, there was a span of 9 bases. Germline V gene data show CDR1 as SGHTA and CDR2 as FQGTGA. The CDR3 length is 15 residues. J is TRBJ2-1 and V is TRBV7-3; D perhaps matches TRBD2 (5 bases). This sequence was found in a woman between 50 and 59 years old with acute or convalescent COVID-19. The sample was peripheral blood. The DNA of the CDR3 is TGTGCCAGCAGCTTAAGCGCGGGTACCTACAATGAGCAGTTCTTC. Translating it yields CASSLSAGTYNEQFF.